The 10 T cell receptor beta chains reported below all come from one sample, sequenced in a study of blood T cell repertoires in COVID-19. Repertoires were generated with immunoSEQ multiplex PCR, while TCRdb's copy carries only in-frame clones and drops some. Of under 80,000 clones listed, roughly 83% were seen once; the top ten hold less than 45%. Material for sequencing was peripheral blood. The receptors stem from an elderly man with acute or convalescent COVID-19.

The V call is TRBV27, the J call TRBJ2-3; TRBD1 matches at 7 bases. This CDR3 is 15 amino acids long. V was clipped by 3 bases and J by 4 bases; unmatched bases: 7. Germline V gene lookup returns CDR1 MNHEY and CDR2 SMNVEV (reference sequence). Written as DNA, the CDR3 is TGTGCCAGCAGTTTTCAACAGGGGATTGCAGATACGCAGTATTTT. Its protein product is CASSFQQGIADTQYF.

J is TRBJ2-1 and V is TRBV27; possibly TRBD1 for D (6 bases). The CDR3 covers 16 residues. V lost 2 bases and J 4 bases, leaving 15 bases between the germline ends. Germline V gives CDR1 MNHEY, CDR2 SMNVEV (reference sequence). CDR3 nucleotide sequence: TGTGCCAGCAGTTTACGTGGGACGCAGGGGTACAATGAGCAGTTCTTC. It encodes CASSLRGTQGYNEQFF.

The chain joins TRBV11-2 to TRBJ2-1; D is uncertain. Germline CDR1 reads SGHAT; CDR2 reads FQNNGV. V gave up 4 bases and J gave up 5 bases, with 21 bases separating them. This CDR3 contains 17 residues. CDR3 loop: CASSSIYTTTGDNEQFF. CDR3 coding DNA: TGTGCCAGCAGCTCCATCTACACTACCACCGGAGACAATGAGCAGTTCTTC.

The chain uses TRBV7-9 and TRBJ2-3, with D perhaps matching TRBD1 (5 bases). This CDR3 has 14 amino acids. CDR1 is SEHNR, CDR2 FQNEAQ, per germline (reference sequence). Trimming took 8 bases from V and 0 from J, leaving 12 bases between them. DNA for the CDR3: TGTGCCAGCCCCGCAGGGAAGAGCACAGATACGCAGTATTTT. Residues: CASPAGKSTDTQYF.

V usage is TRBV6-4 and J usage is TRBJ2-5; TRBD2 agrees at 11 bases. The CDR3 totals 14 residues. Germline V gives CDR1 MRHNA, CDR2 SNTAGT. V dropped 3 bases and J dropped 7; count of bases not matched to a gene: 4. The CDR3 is CASSETGTSGTQYF. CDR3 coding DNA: TGTGCCAGCAGTGAAACCGGGACTAGCGGGACCCAGTACTTC.

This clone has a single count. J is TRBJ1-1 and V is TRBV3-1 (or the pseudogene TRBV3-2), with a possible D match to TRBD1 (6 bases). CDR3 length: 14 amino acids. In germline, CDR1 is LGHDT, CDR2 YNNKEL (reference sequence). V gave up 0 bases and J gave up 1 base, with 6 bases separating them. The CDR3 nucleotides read TGTGCCAGCAGCCAAGAAGGGGGGAACACTGAAGCTTTCTTT. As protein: CASSQEGGNTEAFF.

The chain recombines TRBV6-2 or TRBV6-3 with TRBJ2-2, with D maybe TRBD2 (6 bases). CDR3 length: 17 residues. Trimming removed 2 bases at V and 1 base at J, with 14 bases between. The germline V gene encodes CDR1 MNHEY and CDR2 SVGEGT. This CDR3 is CASSYVSGTLNTGELFF. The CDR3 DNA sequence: TGTGCCAGCAGTTACGTCTCCGGGACTTTGAACACCGGGGAGCTGTTTTTT.

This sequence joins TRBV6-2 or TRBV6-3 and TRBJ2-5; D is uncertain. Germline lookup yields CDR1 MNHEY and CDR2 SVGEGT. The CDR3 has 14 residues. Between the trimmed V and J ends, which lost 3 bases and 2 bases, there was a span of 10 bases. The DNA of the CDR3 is TGTGCCAGCAGTTATTCGAGCGCGCAAGAGACCCAGTACTTC. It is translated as CASSYSSAQETQYF.

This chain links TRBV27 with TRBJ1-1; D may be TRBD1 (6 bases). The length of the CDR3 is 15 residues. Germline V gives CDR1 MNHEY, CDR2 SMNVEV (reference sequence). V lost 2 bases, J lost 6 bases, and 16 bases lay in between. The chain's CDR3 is CASSLTGQRQSEAFF. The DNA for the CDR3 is TGTGCCAGCAGTTTAACCGGACAGAGACAGTCTGAAGCTTTCTTT.

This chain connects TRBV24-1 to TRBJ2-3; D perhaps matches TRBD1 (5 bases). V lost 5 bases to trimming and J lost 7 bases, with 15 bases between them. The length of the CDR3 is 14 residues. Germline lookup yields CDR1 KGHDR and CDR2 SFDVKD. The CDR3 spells CATSGAGSVNTQYF. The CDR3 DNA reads TGTGCCACCAGTGGGGCAGGGTCAGTTAATACGCAGTATTTT.